This entry is about one TCR beta chain. The data originate from a study of blood T cell repertoires in COVID-19. Study details: Samples representing acute and convalescent COVID-19 were sourced from the United States, Italy and Spain.

Authors' data handling: Amplification of reference gene primers was used by the study to estimate nucleated cell counts. Here immunoSEQ multiplex PCR was the method, and the copy in TCRdb shows in-frame clones only, minus some. V and J calls and clone size are those listed in that table; D and trimming were worked out from the DNA. The top ten clones hold roughly 8% of a sample with 180,000 or so clones, 80% to 90% of them seen once. Sequenced: peripheral blood. This TCR came from a man in his 60s with acute or convalescent COVID-19.

The CDR3 nucleotides read TGTGCCAGCAGTTCACTAGGGGATACGCAGTATTTT. Protein: CASSSLGDTQYF. V is TRBV7-2 and J is TRBJ2-3, with D possibly TRBD2 on 5 matching bases. V was pared by 6 bases and J by 6 bases, with 10 bases between. This CDR3 has 12 amino acids. Germline CDR1 reads SGHTA; CDR2 reads FQGNSA.